These T cell receptor beta chains were read from a single sample in a study of blood T cells in healthy people across ages. One entry per CDR3 protein, called by TCRdb with MiXCR from the 5' RACE reads. The repertoire consists of some 850,000 distinct CDR3 sequences, with around a quarter occurring once and the leading ten covering about 2.9%. This same sample was also part of a study on T cells of mothers and their children.

The source material was blood. These receptors were taken from a boy aged 10-17 years in good health. The CDR3 runs from the conserved cysteine through the conserved F or W. D genes are given only for firm matches. Size values are once, few and many counts, or a class for expanded clones, and some rows have none.

v_gene: TRBV6-5; d_gene: TRBD2; abundance: .; j_gene: TRBJ2-5; CDR3aa: CASRRGAGVYF; CDR3nt: TGTGCCAGCAGGCGGGGGGCCGGCGTATACTTC
v_gene: TRBV6-1; d_gene: TRBD1; abundance: .; j_gene: TRBJ2-5; CDR3aa: CASSENRGGETQYF; CDR3nt: TGTGCCAGCAGTGAAAACAGGGGTGGGGAGACCCAGTACTTC
v_gene: TRBV3-1; d_gene: .; abundance: few; j_gene: TRBJ2-5; CDR3aa: CASSHDAQGQETQYF; CDR3nt: TGTGCCAGCAGCCATGACGCCCAGGGACAAGAGACCCAGTACTTC
v_gene: TRBV12-3/TRBV12-4; d_gene: .; abundance: few; j_gene: TRBJ2-5; CDR3aa: CASRGGQKETQYF; CDR3nt: TGTGCCAGCAGGGGGGGACAGAAAGAGACCCAGTACTTC
v_gene: TRBV6-1; d_gene: TRBD1; abundance: .; j_gene: TRBJ2-6; CDR3aa: CASSAGTGGSGANVLTF; CDR3nt: TGTGCCAGCAGTGCCGGGACAGGGGGCTCCGGGGCCAACGTCCTGACTTTC
v_gene: TRBV20-1; d_gene: TRBD2; abundance: .; j_gene: TRBJ2-3; CDR3aa: CSASSGEGLATQYF; CDR3nt: TGCAGTGCTAGTTCGGGGGAGGGACTGGCTACGCAGTATTTT
v_gene: TRBV7-2; d_gene: .; abundance: .; j_gene: TRBJ2-7; CDR3aa: CASSLQGGEHFYEQYF; CDR3nt: TGTGCCAGCAGCTTACAAGGCGGGGAGCACTTCTACGAGCAGTACTTC
v_gene: TRBV7-2; d_gene: TRBD2; abundance: few; j_gene: TRBJ2-5; CDR3aa: CASSSGLAGEKWWKTQYF; CDR3nt: TGTGCCAGCAGCTCGGGACTAGCGGGGGAGAAATGGTGGAAGACCCAGTACTTC
v_gene: TRBV20-1; d_gene: .; abundance: .; j_gene: TRBJ2-2; CDR3aa: CSARSRIGELFF; CDR3nt: TGCAGTGCTCGTTCGAGGATCGGGGAGCTGTTTTTT
v_gene: TRBV5-1; d_gene: .; abundance: .; j_gene: TRBJ2-7; CDR3aa: CASSRRALSDTEQYF; CDR3nt: TGCGCCAGCAGCCGCAGGGCGCTCTCCGACACCGAGCAGTACTTC
v_gene: TRBV28; d_gene: TRBD2; abundance: many; j_gene: TRBJ2-5; CDR3aa: CASTRGGRETQYF; CDR3nt: TGTGCCAGCACCCGGGGGGGCCGGGAGACCCAGTACTTC
v_gene: TRBV4-1; d_gene: TRBD1; abundance: .; j_gene: TRBJ2-7; CDR3aa: CASSPTGQGAYEQYF; CDR3nt: TGCGCCAGCAGCCCCACGGGACAGGGGGCCTACGAGCAGTACTTC
v_gene: TRBV11-2; d_gene: TRBD1; abundance: few; j_gene: TRBJ2-7; CDR3aa: CASSPPGTGLSSYEQYF; CDR3nt: TGTGCCAGCAGCCCACCCGGGACAGGGCTAAGCTCCTACGAGCAGTACTTC
v_gene: TRBV6-6; d_gene: .; abundance: .; j_gene: TRBJ1-1; CDR3aa: CASSIQGGAFF; CDR3nt: TGTGCCAGCAGCATCCAGGGTGGGGCTTTCTTT
v_gene: TRBV6-5; d_gene: .; abundance: few; j_gene: TRBJ2-1; CDR3aa: CASRDTGRDEQFF; CDR3nt: TGTGCCAGCAGAGATACGGGAAGGGATGAGCAGTTCTTC
v_gene: TRBV5-1; d_gene: .; abundance: .; j_gene: TRBJ2-3; CDR3aa: CASSLLLLTDTLYF; CDR3nt: TGCGCCAGCAGCCTCCTTTTATTAACAGATACGCTGTATTTT
v_gene: TRBV14; d_gene: TRBD2; abundance: few; j_gene: TRBJ2-1; CDR3aa: CASSQVRGGPYNEQFF; CDR3nt: TGTGCCAGCAGCCAAGTGCGGGGGGGCCCCTACAATGAGCAGTTCTTC
v_gene: TRBV7-9; d_gene: .; abundance: few; j_gene: TRBJ2-7; CDR3aa: CASSLLPREQYF; CDR3nt: TGTGCCAGCAGCTTGCTACCCCGCGAGCAGTACTTC
v_gene: TRBV10-3; d_gene: TRBD1; abundance: .; j_gene: TRBJ1-4; CDR3aa: CAISDPGTGPSTNEKLFF; CDR3nt: TGTGCCATCAGTGATCCCGGGACAGGGCCTTCAACTAATGAAAAACTGTTTTTT
v_gene: TRBV20-1; d_gene: .; abundance: few; j_gene: TRBJ1-5; CDR3aa: CSARDRLAQPQHF; CDR3nt: TGCAGTGCTAGAGATCGGTTGGCTCAGCCCCAGCATTTT
v_gene: TRBV29-1; d_gene: .; abundance: .; j_gene: TRBJ2-7; CDR3aa: CSVESGRLRGHEQYF; CDR3nt: TGCAGCGTTGAATCCGGCCGACTAAGGGGCCACGAGCAGTACTTC
v_gene: TRBV9; d_gene: .; abundance: .; j_gene: TRBJ2-1; CDR3aa: CASSVDSQVTDEQFF; CDR3nt: TGTGCCAGCAGCGTAGATTCACAGGTTACGGATGAGCAGTTCTTC
v_gene: TRBV29-1; d_gene: .; abundance: .; j_gene: TRBJ1-1; CDR3aa: CSVEGMGTEAFF; CDR3nt: TGCAGCGTTGAGGGTATGGGCACTGAAGCTTTCTTT
v_gene: TRBV2; d_gene: TRBD2; abundance: few; j_gene: TRBJ2-7; CDR3aa: CASRRGTSGAPYEQYF; CDR3nt: TGTGCCAGCAGGAGGGGGACTAGCGGGGCGCCCTACGAGCAGTACTTC
v_gene: TRBV12-3/TRBV12-4; d_gene: TRBD1; abundance: .; j_gene: TRBJ1-5; CDR3aa: CASSLGQGGIGPRHF; CDR3nt: TGTGCCAGCAGTTTGGGACAGGGTGGCATCGGGCCCCGGCATTTT
v_gene: TRBV30; d_gene: .; abundance: .; j_gene: TRBJ2-3; CDR3aa: CAWSGAPGRAQYF; CDR3nt: TGTGCCTGGAGTGGGGCTCCGGGACGAGCGCAGTATTTT
v_gene: TRBV7-2; d_gene: .; abundance: .; j_gene: TRBJ1-5; CDR3aa: CASSAGTPNQPQHF; CDR3nt: TGTGCCAGCAGCGCCGGGACTCCAAATCAGCCCCAGCATTTT
v_gene: TRBV5-1; d_gene: .; abundance: few; j_gene: TRBJ1-1; CDR3aa: CASSVAGTLNTEAFF; CDR3nt: TGCGCCAGCAGCGTCGCCGGGACACTGAACACTGAAGCTTTCTTT
v_gene: TRBV2; d_gene: .; abundance: .; j_gene: TRBJ2-2; CDR3aa: CALGARNTGELFF; CDR3nt: TGTGCCCTGGGAGCCAGAAACACCGGGGAGCTGTTTTTT
v_gene: TRBV28; d_gene: .; abundance: .; j_gene: TRBJ2-5; CDR3aa: CASSPSDTQETQYF; CDR3nt: TGTGCCAGCAGCCCCTCGGACACCCAAGAGACCCAGTACTTC
v_gene: TRBV20-1; d_gene: .; abundance: few; j_gene: TRBJ2-5; CDR3aa: CSGNSGAAQETQYF; CDR3nt: TGCAGTGGGAACTCGGGGGCAGCGCAAGAGACCCAGTACTTC
v_gene: TRBV27; d_gene: .; abundance: .; j_gene: TRBJ2-1; CDR3aa: CASSPVGGRVSEQFF; CDR3nt: TGTGCCAGCAGCCCCGTGGGGGGGCGGGTCAGTGAGCAGTTCTTC